This T cell receptor (beta chain) stems from a study of T-cell reconstitution after alpha-beta-depleted transplantation in children. General study results and limits: Reportedly, only several hundred clones from non-depleted graft cells drove alpha-beta T-cell counts at about two months. Diversity and T-cell counts at one year after transplant derived mostly from new T cells.

Germline V gene data show CDR1 as SEHNR and CDR2 as FQNEAQ (reference sequence). The CDR3 length is 13 residues. V lost 5 bases and J lost 8, with 13 bases in between. For TCRbeta, the library was prepared with unique molecular identifiers. TCRdb re-derived calls from the PCR reads in MiXCR, one entry per CDR3 protein. The sample consists of about a million distinct CDR3 sequences, about 31% of them appearing once. On this clonotype: Its matching antigen is unknown.

The clonotype comes from a boy younger than two who had a stem cell transplant for SCID, so the T cells may come from the graft donor. The sample here was PBMCs, mostly from graft donor cells, taken 360 days after TCRalphabeta/CD19-depleted stem cell transplant. The V and J genes are TRBV7-9 and TRBJ2-1; D perhaps matches TRBD2 (5 bases). CDR3 nucleotides: TGTGCCAGCAGCCAGGACTTAGGCTATGAGCAGTTCTTC. Translation: CASSQDLGYEQFF.